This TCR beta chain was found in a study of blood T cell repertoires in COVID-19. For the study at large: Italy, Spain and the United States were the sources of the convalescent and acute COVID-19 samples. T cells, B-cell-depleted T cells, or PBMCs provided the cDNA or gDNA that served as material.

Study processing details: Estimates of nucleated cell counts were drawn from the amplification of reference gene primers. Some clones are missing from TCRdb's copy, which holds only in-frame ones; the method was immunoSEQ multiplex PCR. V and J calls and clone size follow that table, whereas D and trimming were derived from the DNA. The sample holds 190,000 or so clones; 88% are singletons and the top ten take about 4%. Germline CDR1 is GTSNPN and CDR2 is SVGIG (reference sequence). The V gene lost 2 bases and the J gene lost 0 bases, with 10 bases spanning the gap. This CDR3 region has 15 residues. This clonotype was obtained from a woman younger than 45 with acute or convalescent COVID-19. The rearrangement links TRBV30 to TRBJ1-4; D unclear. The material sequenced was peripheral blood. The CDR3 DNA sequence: TGTGCCTGGAGTCCCGGTTTCGCAACTAATGAAAAACTGTTTTTT. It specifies CAWSPGFATNEKLFF.